The clone carrying this TCR beta chain appeared a few times. These data originate in a study of T cells in Graves' hyperthyroidism and ophthalmopathy. RNA transcripts gave rise to amplified TCR beta CDR3 regions. The HTBI primer set drove a first-round RT-PCR of the TCR CDR3. TCRdb processed the multiplex PCR reads anew with MiXCR; each CDR3 protein has one entry. The sample yields 370,000 or so distinct CDR3 sequences, 25% seen once. The study defined stable Graves' hyperthyroidism as no ophthalmopathy progression within 18 months. This clonotype was obtained from a middle-aged man with Graves' hyperthyroidism. The sequenced material came from blood.

CDR3 protein: CSVSGQGLYGYTF. Written as DNA, the CDR3 is TGCAGCGTGTCGGGACAGGGCCTTTATGGCTACACCTTC. V and J are TRBV29-1 and TRBJ1-2; 9 nucleotides match TRBD1. Germline values: CDR1 SQVTM, CDR2 ANQGSEA. V dropped 6 bases and J dropped 5; count of bases not matched to a gene: 7. The CDR3 has 13 amino acids.